This is a list of T cell receptor beta chains from one sample in a study of T cell responses to AZD1222 COVID-19 vaccine. Repertoires were generated with immunoSEQ multiplex PCR, while TCRdb's copy carries only in-frame clones and drops some. The table shows approximately 220,000 clones, with more than 85% occurring only once. The material sequenced was peripheral blood, taken on day 0 of MenACWY control vaccination. The receptor source for this set is an adult in good health. Both conserved end residues are part of each CDR3. A D gene is named only where the DNA matches it firmly. Clone size is shown for a subset of rows, as once, few, many or a class of expanded clone.

D gene,CDR3 length,J gene,V gene,clone size,CDR3 protein,CDR3 DNA
TRBD1,14,TRBJ1-2,TRBV6-5,NA,CASSWDRGTYGYTF,TGTGCCAGCAGCTGGGACAGGGGGACCTATGGCTACACCTTC
TRBD1,16,TRBJ2-2,TRBV15,NA,CATSTGTGGRTGELFF,TGTGCCACCAGCACCGGGACAGGGGGGCGTACCGGGGAGCTGTTTTTT
TRBD2,14,TRBJ2-7,TRBV6-1,NA,CASGEGGSSYEQYF,TGTGCCAGCGGTGAGGGCGGGAGCTCCTACGAGCAGTACTTC
TRBD2,13,TRBJ2-1,TRBV7-3,once,CASSLGLAGGLFF,TGTGCCAGCAGCTTAGGACTAGCGGGGGGACTGTTCTTC
NA,13,TRBJ2-2,TRBV3-1/TRBV3-2,NA,CASSQARTGELFF,TGTGCCAGCAGCCAAGCAAGGACCGGGGAGCTGTTTTTT
TRBD1,18,TRBJ1-5,TRBV10-3,NA,CAISESWDRGRWDQPQHF,TGTGCCATCAGTGAGTCTTGGGACAGGGGGCGTTGGGATCAGCCCCAGCATTTT
NA,13,TRBJ1-3,TRBV2,NA,CASSAGIKSTIYF,TGTGCCAGCAGTGCTGGGATAAAGAGCACCATATATTTT
TRBD2,17,TRBJ2-7,TRBV3-1/TRBV3-2,NA,CASSQMTSGILSYEQYF,TGTGCCAGCAGCCAGATGACTAGCGGGATACTCTCCTACGAGCAGTACTTC
TRBD1,18,TRBJ1-5,TRBV5-5,NA,CASSSPGQGAWGNQPQHF,TGTGCCAGCAGCTCACCGGGACAGGGGGCGTGGGGCAATCAGCCCCAGCATTTT
NA,14,TRBJ1-2,TRBV6-5,NA,CASRRGSGALGYTF,TGTGCCAGCCGTAGGGGGTCAGGGGCCTTAGGCTACACCTTC
NA,15,TRBJ1-1,TRBV28,NA,CASSLGGAPNTEAFF,TGTGCCAGCAGTTTAGGGGGGGCGCCGAACACTGAAGCTTTCTTT
TRBD1,13,TRBJ1-5,TRBV27,once,CASLTGGNQPQHF,TGTGCCAGCCTGACAGGGGGAAATCAGCCCCAGCATTTT
TRBD1,16,TRBJ1-2,TRBV5-4,NA,CASSSPPTGRLYGYTF,TGTGCCAGCAGCTCCCCACCGACAGGGCGCCTCTATGGCTACACCTTC
NA,13,TRBJ1-4,TRBV10-1,NA,CATPRESREKLFF,TGCGCCACCCCTAGGGAGTCGCGTGAAAAACTGTTTTTT
TRBD2,14,TRBJ2-7,TRBV2,NA,CASRWGGVGYEQYF,TGTGCCAGCCGCTGGGGGGGTGTCGGCTACGAGCAGTACTTC
NA,13,TRBJ1-2,TRBV7-3,NA,CASSLATGDGYTF,TGTGCCAGCTCCCTCGCGACAGGAGATGGCTACACCTTC
NA,17,TRBJ1-6,TRBV27,NA,CASSLGLLSSYNSPLHF,TGTGCCAGCAGTTTAGGACTATTAAGCTCCTATAATTCACCCCTCCACTTT
TRBD2,13,TRBJ2-7,TRBV2,NA,CASLGLAAHEQYF,TGTGCCAGCCTCGGACTAGCTGCCCACGAGCAGTACTTC
TRBD2,16,TRBJ2-7,TRBV28,NA,CASSPGLAGAYYEQYF,TGTGCCAGCAGTCCCGGACTAGCGGGGGCTTACTACGAGCAGTACTTC
TRBD1,14,TRBJ1-2,TRBV6-5,NA,CASSRNRGGYGYTF,TGTGCCAGCAGCCGCAACAGGGGCGGCTATGGCTACACCTTC
NA,12,TRBJ1-3,TRBV2,NA,CASANSGNTIYF,TGTGCCAGCGCTAACTCTGGAAACACCATATATTTT
TRBD1,14,TRBJ1-4,TRBV6-6,NA,CASSRDRGDEKLFF,TGTGCCAGCAGTCGGGACAGGGGGGATGAAAAACTGTTTTTT
NA,15,TRBJ1-1,TRBV18,NA,CASSLKQGLNTEAFF,TGTGCCAGCTCACTTAAACAGGGTCTGAACACTGAAGCTTTCTTT
TRBD1,17,TRBJ1-3,TRBV19,NA,CASSPNPRGLSGNTIYF,TGTGCCAGTAGCCCTAACCCCAGGGGGCTCTCTGGAAACACCATATATTTT
NA,16,TRBJ2-2,TRBV12-5,NA,CASGLPSGVRIGELFF,TGTGCTAGTGGTTTACCTTCCGGGGTGAGAATCGGGGAGCTGTTTTTT
NA,12,TRBJ2-7,TRBV7-9,NA,CASSPGDYEQYF,TGTGCCAGCAGCCCCGGGGACTACGAGCAGTACTTC
NA,13,TRBJ1-3,TRBV12-3/TRBV12-4,NA,CASSAFSGNTIYF,TGTGCCAGCAGCGCTTTCTCTGGAAACACCATATATTTT
NA,13,TRBJ1-1,TRBV2,NA,CASRKDMNTEAFF,TGTGCCAGCAGGAAAGACATGAACACTGAAGCTTTCTTT
NA,13,TRBJ1-6,TRBV11-2,NA,CASSPRREGPLHF,TGTGCCAGCAGCCCCCGGAGGGAAGGGCCCCTCCACTTT